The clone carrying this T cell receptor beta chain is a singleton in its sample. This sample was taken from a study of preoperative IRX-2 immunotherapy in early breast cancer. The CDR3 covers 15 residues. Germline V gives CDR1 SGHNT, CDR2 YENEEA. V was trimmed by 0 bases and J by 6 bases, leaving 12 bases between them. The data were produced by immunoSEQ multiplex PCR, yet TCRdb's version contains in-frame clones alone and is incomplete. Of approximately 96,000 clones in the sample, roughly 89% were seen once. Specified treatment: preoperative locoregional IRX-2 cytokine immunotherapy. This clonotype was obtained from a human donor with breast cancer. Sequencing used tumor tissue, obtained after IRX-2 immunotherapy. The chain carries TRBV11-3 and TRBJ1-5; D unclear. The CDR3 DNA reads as TGTGCCAGCAGCTTAGACGGGTCGGCGGCTCAGCCCCAGCATTTT. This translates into CASSLDGSAAQPQHF.